The T cell receptor beta chain described here comes from a study of blood T cell repertoires in COVID-19. Study-wide background: Acute-phase and convalescent COVID-19 samples originated in the United States, Italy and Spain.

Profiling relied on immunoSEQ multiplex PCR, and the TCRdb table lists in-frame clones only, not all of them. The sample lists about 150,000 clones, 75% to 85% occurring once. The germline CDR1 and CDR2 sequences are KGHDR and SFDVKD. Trimming left V 2 bases short and J 3 bases short, with 10 bases between. This CDR3 comprises 14 residues. Sequenced input: peripheral blood. The TCR sequence derives from a man aged 60-69 years with acute or convalescent COVID-19. The chain uses TRBV24-1 and TRBJ2-7; D might be TRBD2 (5 bases). In nucleotides, the CDR3 is TGTGCCACCAGTGATTCCTCGGGGTTCTACGAGCAGTACTTC. Its translation: CATSDSSGFYEQYF.